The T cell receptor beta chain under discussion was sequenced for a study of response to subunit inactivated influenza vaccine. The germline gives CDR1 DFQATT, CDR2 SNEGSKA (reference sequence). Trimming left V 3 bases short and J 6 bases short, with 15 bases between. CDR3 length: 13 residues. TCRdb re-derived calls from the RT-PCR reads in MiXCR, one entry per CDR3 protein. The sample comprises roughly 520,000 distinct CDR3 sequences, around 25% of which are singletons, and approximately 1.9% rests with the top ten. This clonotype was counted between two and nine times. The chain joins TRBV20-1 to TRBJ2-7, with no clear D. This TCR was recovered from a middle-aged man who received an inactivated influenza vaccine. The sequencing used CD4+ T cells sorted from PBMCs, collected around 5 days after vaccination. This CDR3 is CSARPGRAREQYF. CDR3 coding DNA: TGCAGTGCTAGGCCTGGACGAGCTCGCGAGCAGTACTTC.